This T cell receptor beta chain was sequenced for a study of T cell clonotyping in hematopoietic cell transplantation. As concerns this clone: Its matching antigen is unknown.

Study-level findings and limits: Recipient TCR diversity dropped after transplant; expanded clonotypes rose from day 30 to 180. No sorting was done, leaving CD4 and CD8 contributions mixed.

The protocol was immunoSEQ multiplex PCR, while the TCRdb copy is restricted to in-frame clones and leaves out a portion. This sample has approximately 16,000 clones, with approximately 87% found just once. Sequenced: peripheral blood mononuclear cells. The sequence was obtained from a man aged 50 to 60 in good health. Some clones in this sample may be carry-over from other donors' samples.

The DNA for the CDR3 is TGTGCCAGCAGTGAATTAGGGGTCTCACCCCTCCACTTT. Residues: CASSELGVSPLHF. The chain is built from TRBV25-1 and TRBJ1-6, with a tentative D call TRBD1 (5 bases). Per the germline V gene, CDR1 is MGHDK and CDR2 is SYGVNS. The CDR3 spans 13 residues. V gave up 1 base and J gave up 10 bases, with 8 bases separating them. The whole variable domain, filled in from reference TRBV25-1 and TRBJ1-6, reads EADIYQTPRYLVIGTGKKITLECSQTMGHDKMYWYQQDPGMELHLIHYSYGVNSTEKGDLSSESTVSRIRTEHFPLTLESARPSHTSQYLCASSELGVSPLHFGNGTRLTVT.